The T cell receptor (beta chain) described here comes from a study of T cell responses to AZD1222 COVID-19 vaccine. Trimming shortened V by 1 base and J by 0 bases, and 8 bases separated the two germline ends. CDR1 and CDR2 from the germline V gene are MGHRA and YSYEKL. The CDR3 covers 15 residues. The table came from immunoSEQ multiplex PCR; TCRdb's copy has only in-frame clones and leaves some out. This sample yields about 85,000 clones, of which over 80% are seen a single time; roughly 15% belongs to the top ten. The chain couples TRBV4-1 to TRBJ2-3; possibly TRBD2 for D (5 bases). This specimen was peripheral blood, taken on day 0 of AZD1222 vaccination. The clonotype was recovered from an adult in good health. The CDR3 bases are TGCGCCAGCAGCCAAGCGGGATCTAGCACAGATACGCAGTATTTT. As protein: CASSQAGSSTDTQYF.